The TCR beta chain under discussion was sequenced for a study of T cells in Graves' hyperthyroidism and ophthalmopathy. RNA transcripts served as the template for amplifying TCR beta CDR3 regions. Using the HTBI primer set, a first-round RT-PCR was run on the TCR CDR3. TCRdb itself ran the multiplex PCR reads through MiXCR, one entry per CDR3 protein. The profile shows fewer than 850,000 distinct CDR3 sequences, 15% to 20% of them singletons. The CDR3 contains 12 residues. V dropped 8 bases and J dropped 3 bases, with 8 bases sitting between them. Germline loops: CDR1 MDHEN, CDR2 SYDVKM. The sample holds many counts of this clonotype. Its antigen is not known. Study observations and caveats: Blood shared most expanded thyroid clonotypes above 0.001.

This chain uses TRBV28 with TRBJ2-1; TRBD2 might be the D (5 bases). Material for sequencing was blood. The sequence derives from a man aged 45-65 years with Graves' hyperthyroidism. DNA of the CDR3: TGTGCCAGCGGGAGCGGCTACAATGAGCAGTTCTTC. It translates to CASGSGYNEQFF.